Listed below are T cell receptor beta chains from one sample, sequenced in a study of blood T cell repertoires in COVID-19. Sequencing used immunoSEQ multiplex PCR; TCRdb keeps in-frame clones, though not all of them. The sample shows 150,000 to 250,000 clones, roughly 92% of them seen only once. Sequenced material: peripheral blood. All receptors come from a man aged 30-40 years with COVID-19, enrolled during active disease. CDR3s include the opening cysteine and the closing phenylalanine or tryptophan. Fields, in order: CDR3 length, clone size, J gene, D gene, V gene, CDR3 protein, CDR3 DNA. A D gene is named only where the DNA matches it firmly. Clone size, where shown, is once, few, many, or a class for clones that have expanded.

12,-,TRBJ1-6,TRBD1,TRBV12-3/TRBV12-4,CASSQGQPPLHF,TGTGCCAGCAGTCAGGGACAGCCACCCCTCCACTTT
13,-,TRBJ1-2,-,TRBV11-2,CASSPGLGYGYTF,TGTGCCAGCAGCCCCGGTCTTGGCTATGGCTACACCTTC
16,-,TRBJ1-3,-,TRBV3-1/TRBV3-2,CASSRKGPSSGNTIYF,TGTGCCAGCAGCCGAAAGGGGCCCTCCTCTGGAAACACCATATATTTT
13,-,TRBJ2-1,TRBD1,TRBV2,CASSEGQGHEQFF,TGTGCCAGCAGTGAAGGACAGGGCCATGAGCAGTTCTTC
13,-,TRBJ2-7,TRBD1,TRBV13,CASKGTGGGEQYF,TGTGCCAGCAAGGGGACAGGGGGTGGCGAGCAGTACTTC
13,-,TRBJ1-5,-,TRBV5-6,CASSRDTNQPQHF,TGTGCCAGCAGCCGGGACACCAATCAGCCCCAGCATTTT
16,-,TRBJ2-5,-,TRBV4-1,CASSQEGWGTRETQYF,TGCGCCAGCAGCCAAGAAGGATGGGGCACGAGGGAGACCCAGTACTTC
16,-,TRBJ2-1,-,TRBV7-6,CASSLQATGIVNEQFF,TGTGCCAGCAGCTTACAGGCTACAGGGATTGTGAATGAGCAGTTCTTC
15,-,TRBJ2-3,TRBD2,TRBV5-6,CASSPGGGSTDTQYF,TGTGCCAGCAGCCCGGGGGGGGGTAGCACAGATACGCAGTATTTT
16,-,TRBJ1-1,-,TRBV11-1,CASSLERFQRDTEAFF,TGTGCCAGCAGCTTAGAGCGGTTTCAGCGGGACACTGAAGCTTTCTTT
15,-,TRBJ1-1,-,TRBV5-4,CASSFDPGVGTEAFF,TGTGCCAGCAGCTTTGATCCGGGAGTGGGCACTGAAGCTTTCTTT
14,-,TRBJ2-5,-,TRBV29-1,CSVETGRGVGTQYF,TGCAGCGTTGAAACGGGCAGGGGGGTGGGGACCCAGTACTTC
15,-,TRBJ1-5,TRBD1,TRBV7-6,CASSFGQGGNQPQHF,TGTGCCAGCAGCTTCGGACAGGGGGGGAATCAGCCCCAGCATTTT
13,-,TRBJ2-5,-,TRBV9,CASSLNGAETQYF,TGTGCCAGCAGCTTAAATGGAGCGGAGACCCAGTACTTC
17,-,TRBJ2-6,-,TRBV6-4,CASSDAQGMKGANVLTF,TGTGCCAGCAGTGACGCTCAGGGGATGAAAGGGGCCAACGTCCTGACTTTC
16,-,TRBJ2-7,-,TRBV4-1,CASSPEDSPTAYEQYF,TGCGCCAGCAGCCCCGAGGACAGCCCGACTGCCTACGAGCAGTACTTC
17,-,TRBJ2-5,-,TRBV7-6,CASSLGGGITSKETQYF,TGTGCCAGCAGCTTAGGGGGCGGGATTACATCCAAAGAGACCCAGTACTTC
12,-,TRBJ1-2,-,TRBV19,CATKGGSFGYTF,TGTGCCACGAAAGGGGGTAGTTTTGGCTACACCTTC
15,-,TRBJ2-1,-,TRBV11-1,CASSPSRDNDNEQFF,TGTGCCAGCAGCCCGTCCCGGGACAACGACAATGAGCAGTTCTTC
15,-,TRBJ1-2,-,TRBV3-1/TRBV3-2,CASSKPAAGSSGYTF,TGTGCCAGCAGCAAACCAGCGGCAGGAAGTAGCGGCTACACCTTC
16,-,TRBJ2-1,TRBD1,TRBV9,CASSVGEGGFYNEQFF,TGTGCCAGCAGCGTAGGCGAAGGGGGCTTTTACAATGAGCAGTTCTTC
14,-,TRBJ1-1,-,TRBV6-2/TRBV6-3,CASSPTGGVRVAFF,TGTGCCAGCAGTCCCACGGGAGGGGTTAGGGTGGCTTTCTTT
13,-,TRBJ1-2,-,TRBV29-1,CSVTSGTSSGYTF,TGCAGCGTTACGTCTGGGACATCCAGTGGCTACACCTTC
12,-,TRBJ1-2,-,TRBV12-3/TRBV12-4,CASSLADYGYTF,TGTGCCAGCAGTTTGGCGGACTATGGCTACACCTTC
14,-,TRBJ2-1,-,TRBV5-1,CASSFLAGRSEQFF,TGCGCCAGCAGCTTCCTGGCGGGTAGGAGTGAGCAGTTCTTC
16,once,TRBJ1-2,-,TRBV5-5,CASSLGTGQVNYGYTF,TGTGCCAGCAGCTTAGGTACAGGGCAAGTTAACTATGGCTACACCTTC
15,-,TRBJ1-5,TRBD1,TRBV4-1,CASSPGQGGNQPQHF,TGCGCCAGCAGCCCAGGACAGGGGGGCAATCAGCCCCAGCATTTT
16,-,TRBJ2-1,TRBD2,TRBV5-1,CASSLDGTSRGNEQFF,TGCGCCAGCAGCTTGGATGGGACTAGCCGTGGGAATGAGCAGTTCTTC
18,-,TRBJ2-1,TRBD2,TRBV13,CASSLVGGTSGGWNEQFF,TGTGCCAGCAGCTTGGTTGGAGGGACTAGCGGGGGGTGGAATGAGCAGTTCTTC
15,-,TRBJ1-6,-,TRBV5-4,CASSDQGLRNSPLHF,TGTGCCAGCAGCGACCAGGGGCTGCGGAATTCACCCCTCCACTTT
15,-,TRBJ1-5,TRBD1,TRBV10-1,CASTKTGGSHQPQHF,TGCGCCAGCACCAAGACAGGGGGCTCCCATCAGCCCCAGCATTTT
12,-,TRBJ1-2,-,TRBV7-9,CASSPQGYGYTF,TGTGCCAGCAGCCCGCAGGGATATGGCTACACCTTC
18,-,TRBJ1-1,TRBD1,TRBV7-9,CASSPTILGQGANTEAFF,TGTGCCAGCAGCCCTACAATACTCGGACAGGGTGCGAACACTGAAGCTTTCTTT
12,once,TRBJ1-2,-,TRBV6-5,CASRSVSYGYTF,TGTGCCAGCAGATCCGTTAGCTATGGCTACACCTTC
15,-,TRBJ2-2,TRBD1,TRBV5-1,CASSLETGYTGELFF,TGCGCCAGCAGCTTAGAGACAGGGTATACCGGGGAGCTGTTTTTT
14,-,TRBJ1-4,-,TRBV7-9,CASSPGSGNEKLFF,TGTGCCAGCAGCCCCGGATCGGGGAATGAAAAACTGTTTTTT
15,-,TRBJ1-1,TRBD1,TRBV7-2,CASSGRRGVGTEAFF,TGTGCCAGCAGCGGTCGCAGGGGGGTTGGCACTGAAGCTTTCTTT
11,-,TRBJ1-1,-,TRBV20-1,CSAGRGTEAFF,TGCAGTGCCGGGAGGGGAACTGAAGCTTTCTTT
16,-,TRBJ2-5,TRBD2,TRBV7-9,CASSWGTSGEKETQYF,TGTGCCAGCAGCTGGGGGACTAGCGGGGAGAAAGAGACCCAGTACTTC
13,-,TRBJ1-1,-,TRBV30,CAWRRQTNTEAFF,TGTGCCTGGCGTCGACAGACGAACACTGAAGCTTTCTTT
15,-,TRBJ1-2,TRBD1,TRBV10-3,CAISDAGGQIYGYTF,TGTGCCATCAGTGATGCCGGGGGACAGATTTATGGCTACACCTTC
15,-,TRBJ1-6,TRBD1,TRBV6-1,CASSDQTGGNSPLHF,TGTGCCAGCAGTGACCAGACAGGGGGCAATTCACCCCTCCACTTT
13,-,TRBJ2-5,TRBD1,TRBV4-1,CASREQGSETQYF,TGCGCCAGCAGGGAACAGGGGTCAGAGACCCAGTACTTC
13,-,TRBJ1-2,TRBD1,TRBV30,CAWSPGQTYGYTF,TGTGCCTGGTCTCCGGGACAGACCTATGGCTACACCTTC
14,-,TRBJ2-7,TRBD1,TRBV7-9,CASSSRDRGYEQYF,TGTGCCAGCAGCTCCCGGGACAGGGGGTACGAGCAGTACTTC
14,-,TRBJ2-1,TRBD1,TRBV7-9,CASSLESPGQGPFF,TGTGCCAGCAGCTTAGAAAGTCCGGGACAGGGACCGTTCTTC
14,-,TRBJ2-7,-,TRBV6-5,CASTTGTASYEQYF,TGTGCCAGCACCACCGGGACTGCTTCCTACGAGCAGTACTTC
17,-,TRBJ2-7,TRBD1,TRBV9,CASSATVTGGASYEQYF,TGTGCCAGCAGCGCCACCGTGACAGGGGGCGCCTCCTACGAGCAGTACTTC
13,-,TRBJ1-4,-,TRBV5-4,CASSSSQGEKLFF,TGTGCCAGCAGTTCCTCACAGGGCGAAAAACTGTTTTTT
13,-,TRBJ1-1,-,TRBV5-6,CASSLAGVPEAFF,TGTGCCAGCAGCTTAGCAGGGGTTCCTGAAGCCTTCTTT
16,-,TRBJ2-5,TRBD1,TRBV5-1,CASSRTGEPQGETQYF,TGCGCCAGCAGCCGGACAGGTGAGCCCCAAGGAGAGACCCAGTACTTC
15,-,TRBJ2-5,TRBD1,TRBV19,CASSIGARGKETQYF,TGTGCCAGTAGTATTGGGGCCAGGGGGAAGGAGACCCAGTACTTC
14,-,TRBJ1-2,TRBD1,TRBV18,CASSPDGQGSGYTF,TGTGCCAGCTCACCAGACGGACAGGGAAGTGGCTACACCTTC
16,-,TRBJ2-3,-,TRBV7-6,CASSHLGVLGTDTQYF,TGTGCCAGCAGCCACCTCGGGGTTTTGGGCACAGATACGCAGTATTTT
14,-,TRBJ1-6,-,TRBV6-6,CASRSSGEYSPLHF,TGTGCCAGCCGCTCGTCGGGGGAATATTCACCCCTCCACTTT